This passage covers 27 T cell receptor beta chains from one sample sequenced in a study of T cell responses to AZD1222 COVID-19 vaccine. Measured with immunoSEQ multiplex PCR; TCRdb has only the in-frame clones, and not every one. The profile shows about 110,000 clones, 80% to 95% of them singletons. The material was peripheral blood, obtained on day 0 of AZD1222 vaccination. These receptors all stem from an adult in good health.

The J gene is TRBJ2-7, the V gene TRBV19; tentative D call: TRBD2 (5 bases). The CDR3 is 14 amino acids. Germline V gene lookup returns CDR1 LNHDA and CDR2 SQIVND (reference sequence). Deletions cut 5 bases from V and 2 bases from J, with 13 bases between. The CDR3 reads CASSSSGNTYEQYF. Here the CDR3 DNA reads TGTGCCAGTAGTTCGAGCGGCAACACCTACGAGCAGTACTTC. Drawing the rest from reference TRBV19 and TRBJ2-7, the complete variable domain is DGGITQSPKYLFRKEGQNVTLSCEQNLNHDAMYWYRQDPGQGLRLIYYSQIVNDFQKGDIAEGYSVSREKKESFPLTVTSAQKNPTAFYLCASSSSGNTYEQYFGPGTRLTVT.

This clone was detected only once. The rearrangement links TRBV28 to TRBJ2-3, with D tentatively TRBD1 (5 bases). Germline V gene sequence: CDR1 MDHEN, CDR2 SYDVKM. V lost 8 bases to trimming and J lost 5 bases, with 11 bases between them. The CDR3 is made up of 12 amino acids. CDR3 nucleotide sequence: TGTGCCAGCGTGGGGCAAGGAGATACGCAGTATTTT. It codes for CASVGQGDTQYF.

J is TRBJ1-1 and V is TRBV5-6; 9 bases are a match to TRBD1. Losses at the gene ends were 4 bases for V and 4 bases for J; bases not matched to a gene: 17. This CDR3 region has 18 residues. CDR1 is SGHDT and CDR2 is YYEEEE in the germline V gene. CDR3 nucleotide sequence: TGTGCCAGCAGCACAGGACCGGGACAGGGTTTCGGCGGCACTGAAGCTTTCTTT. This codes for CASSTGPGQGFGGTEAFF. Combining the CDR3 with reference TRBV5-6 and TRBJ1-1 gives the whole variable domain DAGVTQSPTHLIKTRGQQVTLRCSPKSGHDTVSWYQQALGQGPQFIFQYYEEEERQRGNFPDRFSGHQFPNYSSELNVNALLLGDSALYLCASSTGPGQGFGGTEAFFGQGTRLTVV.

Notes on this clone: Other nucleotide sequences in the sample specify the same CDR3. V is TRBV7-9 and J is TRBJ1-5, with D hard to call. Germline CDR1 reads SEHNR; CDR2 reads FQNEAQ (reference sequence). V gave up 1 base and J gave up 3 bases, with 1 base separating them. This CDR3 has 12 amino acids. CDR3 bases: TGTGCCAGCAGCTTAGACAATCAGCCCCAGCATTTT. Protein sequence: CASSLDNQPQHF.

This rearrangement joins TRBV6-5 to TRBJ1-2; 10 nucleotides line up with TRBD1. The ends lost 2 bases at V and 5 bases at J; junction bases unmatched: 5. Per the germline V gene, CDR1 is MNHEY and CDR2 is SVGAGI. The length of the CDR3 is 15 residues. The CDR3 reads CASSYTDRGIYGYTF. In DNA form, the CDR3 reads TGTGCCAGCAGTTACACGGACAGGGGGATTTATGGCTACACCTTC.

This chain connects TRBV9 to TRBJ2-1; 9 bases are a match to TRBD2. Germline V CDR1 and CDR2: SGDLS, YYNGEE. Trimming at V came to 1 base and at J to 8 bases, leaving 7 bases not matched to a gene. The CDR3 covers 15 residues. CDR3 amino acids: CASSVSSGDWHEQFF. CDR3 bases: TGTGCCAGCAGCGTATCTAGCGGGGACTGGCATGAGCAGTTCTTC. The complete variable domain, with remaining parts taken from reference TRBV9 and TRBJ2-1, reads DSGVTQTPKHLITATGQRVTLRCSPRSGDLSVYWYQQSLDQGLQFLIQYYNGEERAKGNILERFSAQQFPDLHSELNLSSLELGDSALYFCASSVSSGDWHEQFFGPGTRLTVL.

This chain links TRBV4-1 with TRBJ2-7; D uncertain. The CDR3 totals 16 residues. Trimming pared 2 bases from V and 3 bases from J, leaving 17 bases between. CDR1 is MGHRA and CDR2 is YSYEKL in the germline V gene. CDR3 nucleotide sequence: TGCGCCAGCAGCCAAATTGACCTGATTAATTACTACGAGCAGTACTTC. Its translation: CASSQIDLINYYEQYF.

This clone was detected once. The genes are TRBV9 and TRBJ1-6; D is perhaps TRBD1 (6 bases). Germline values: CDR1 SGDLS, CDR2 YYNGEE. Trimming pared 4 bases from V and 11 bases from J, leaving 16 bases between. This CDR3 spans 14 amino acids. The CDR3 loop reads CASSLGGGMTPLHF. CDR3 in DNA: TGTGCCAGCAGCTTAGGGGGGGGAATGACACCCCTCCACTTT.

CDR3 in DNA: TGTGCCAGCAGCCAACCGGGGGGGCCCGCCTACGAGCAGTACTTC. It codes for CASSQPGGPAYEQYF. This sequence joins TRBV4-2 and TRBJ2-7; 8 nucleotides align to TRBD2. CDR1 is LGHNA and CDR2 is YNFKEQ in the germline V gene. The CDR3 has 15 residues. V was clipped by 2 bases and J by 2 bases; unmatched bases: 5.

This chain connects TRBV28 to TRBJ2-4; the D is unclear. The CDR3 has 11 residues. The V and J ends lost 3 bases and 8 bases respectively, with 5 bases between them. Germline loops: CDR1 MDHEN, CDR2 SYDVKM. The CDR3 here is CASSLWDIQYF. The CDR3 nucleotides read TGTGCCAGCAGTTTGTGGGACATTCAGTACTTC.

J is TRBJ2-3 and V is TRBV28; unclear D gene. The CDR3 is 14 residues long. Deletions cut 1 base from V and 1 base from J, with 6 bases between. Germline CDR1 and CDR2: MDHEN and SYDVKM. The CDR3 DNA reads as TGTGCCAGCAGTTTATCCCTACGCACAGATACGCAGTATTTT. This codes for CASSLSLRTDTQYF.

The V call is TRBV5-1, the J call TRBJ2-5, with TRBD2 matching over 7 bases. Germline V gene sequence: CDR1 SGHRS, CDR2 YFSETQ. This CDR3 spans 17 amino acids. The V gene end was trimmed by 0 bases and the J gene end by 5 bases; junction bases not matched to a gene: 13. CDR3 DNA sequence: TGCGCCAGCAGCTTGGTGGCGGGAGAGGCCGCGGGGGAGACCCAGTACTTC. Protein product: CASSLVAGEAAGETQYF.

The V and J genes are TRBV6-1 and TRBJ2-4; a possible D gene is TRBD2 (5 bases). The CDR3 runs to 15 residues. Trimming took off 2 bases at V and 1 base at J, with 9 bases between the two ends. Germline values: CDR1 MNHNS, CDR2 SASEGT. The CDR3 loop is CASSENRGAKNIQYF. DNA for the CDR3: TGTGCCAGCAGTGAAAATCGCGGGGCCAAAAACATTCAGTACTTC.

The V and J genes are TRBV27 and TRBJ1-5; 7 positions match TRBD1. Germline V lookup: CDR1 MNHEY, CDR2 SMNVEV (reference sequence). Trimming removed 5 bases from V and 4 bases from J; junction bases left unmatched: 8. This CDR3 spans 15 amino acids. CDR3 amino acids: CASSPLDRPNQPQHF. DNA for the CDR3: TGTGCCAGCAGTCCCCTGGACAGGCCGAATCAGCCCCAGCATTTT.

There are a few counts of this clone. The V call is TRBV5-4, the J call TRBJ2-5; 8 bases fit TRBD1. Germline lookup yields CDR1 SGHNT and CDR2 YYREEE (reference sequence). Losses at the gene ends were 6 bases for V and 3 bases for J; bases not matched to a gene: 7. CDR3 length equals 14 residues. In nucleotides, the CDR3 is TGTGCCAGCACCGCCCAACAGGGGGAAGAGACCCAGTACTTC. This codes for CASTAQQGEETQYF. Looking up the rest from reference TRBV5-4 and TRBJ2-5 gives the full variable domain: ETGVTQSPTHLIKTRGQQVTLRCSSQSGHNTVSWYQQALGQGPQFIFQYYREEENGRGNFPPRFSGLQFPNYSSELNVNALELDDSALYLCASTAQQGEETQYFGPGTRLLVL.

The CDR3 DNA is TGCGCCAGCAGCTTGGCCGGGGACTTTAACTATGGCTACACCTTC. As protein: CASSLAGDFNYGYTF. This rearrangement joins TRBV5-1 to TRBJ1-2, with TRBD1 as a possible D gene (5 bases). The CDR3 contains 15 residues. Per the germline V gene, CDR1 is SGHRS and CDR2 is YFSETQ. The germline V and J ends were trimmed by 0 bases and 1 base, with 10 bases remaining between them.

The chain couples TRBV3-1 (or the pseudogene TRBV3-2) to TRBJ1-6; TRBD1 matches 8 bases. The J segment lost 7 bases and the V segment lost 7 bases, leaving 6 bases of the junction unmatched. Germline V gene data show CDR1 as LGHDT and CDR2 as YNNKEL (reference sequence). This CDR3 is 14 amino acids long. CDR3 region: CASNGQGRNSPLHF. As DNA, the CDR3 is TGTGCCAGCAACGGACAGGGAAGGAATTCACCCCTCCACTTT.

J is TRBJ2-1 and V is TRBV6-5, with D unclear. Trimming took off 2 bases at V and 5 bases at J, with 1 base between the two ends. The CDR3 is 11 amino acids. Germline assignment: CDR1 MNHEY and CDR2 SVGAGI. CDR3 nucleotide sequence: TGTGCCAGCAGTTACAACAATGAGCAGTTCTTC. Its protein product is CASSYNNEQFF.

Only one count was recorded for this clone. The J gene is TRBJ1-5, the V gene TRBV5-6; 7 nucleotides match TRBD1. The V gene end was trimmed by 4 bases and the J gene end by 6 bases; junction bases not matched to a gene: 7. The CDR3 totals 14 residues. Germline lookup yields CDR1 SGHDT and CDR2 YYEEEE. The CDR3 DNA is TGTGCCAGCAGCGAAACAGGGGCGGCTCAGCCCCAGCATTTT. It specifies CASSETGAAQPQHF.

CDR3 protein: CASGSPGQGIYGYTF. The CDR3, as DNA: TGTGCTAGTGGTTCTCCGGGACAGGGGATCTATGGCTACACCTTC. The gene calls are TRBV12-5 and TRBJ1-2, with TRBD1 matching over 10 bases. V dropped 4 bases and J dropped 4; count of bases not matched to a gene: 6. Germline V lookup: CDR1 LGHNT, CDR2 FRNRAP. The CDR3 length is 15 residues.

The V gene is TRBV3-1 (or the pseudogene TRBV3-2), the J gene TRBJ2-7; 9 bases map to TRBD2. V lost 3 bases, J lost 5 bases, and 5 bases stayed unmatched. This CDR3 has 14 residues. Germline CDR1 is LGHDT and CDR2 is YNNKEL (reference sequence). In DNA form, the CDR3 reads TGTGCCAGCAGCCAGCTAGCGGGGCCCCACGAGCAGTACTTC. Protein product: CASSQLAGPHEQYF.

J is TRBJ1-3 and V is TRBV7-2; a possible D gene is TRBD1 (5 bases). In germline, CDR1 is SGHTA, CDR2 FQGNSA. This CDR3 contains 14 residues. The V end lost 5 bases, the J end lost 2 bases, and 10 bases lay between the germline ends. This chain's CDR3 is CASSPGTAGNTIYF. CDR3 DNA: TGTGCCAGCAGCCCGGGGACGGCTGGAAACACCATATATTTT.

This sequence joins TRBV19 and TRBJ1-1; D not certain. Germline V CDR1 and CDR2: LNHDA, SQIVND (reference sequence). The V and J ends lost 3 bases and 3 bases respectively, with 8 bases between them. The length of the CDR3 is 13 residues. The CDR3 spells CASSMYGDTEAFF. The CDR3, as DNA: TGTGCCAGTAGTATGTACGGGGACACTGAAGCTTTCTTT.

The gene calls are TRBV15 and TRBJ1-4; the match to TRBD1 covers 7 bases. With V trimmed by 3 bases and J by 7 bases, 5 bases remained unmatched. Per germline, CDR1 LNHNV and CDR2 YYDKDF (reference sequence). This CDR3 is 14 amino acids long. The chain's CDR3 is CATSRTGKLEKLFF. The CDR3 DNA follows: TGTGCCACCAGCAGGACAGGGAAGCTTGAAAAACTGTTTTTT.

The gene calls are TRBV10-3 and TRBJ2-1; D is undetermined. CDR1 ENHRY and CDR2 SYGVKD come from the germline V gene. CDR3 size: 16 residues. V was clipped by 0 bases and J by 3 bases, with 12 bases between them. CDR3 sequence reads: CAISESMAGSYNEQFF. The CDR3 coding sequence is TGTGCCATCAGTGAGTCGATGGCTGGCAGCTACAATGAGCAGTTCTTC.

This chain uses TRBV19 with TRBJ1-5, with D possibly being TRBD1 (6 bases). The CDR3 totals 16 residues. Germline CDR1 LNHDA, CDR2 SQIVND (reference sequence). The V gene lost 6 bases and the J gene lost 1 base, with 16 bases spanning the gap. CDR3 coding DNA: TGTGCCAGTAGGCGGACGGGGGCACCAAGCAATCAGCCCCAGCATTTT. Residues: CASRRTGAPSNQPQHF.

The chain combines TRBV9 with TRBJ1-2; 10 positions match TRBD1. Germline V CDR1 and CDR2: SGDLS, YYNGEE. Germline trimming cut 4 bases from V and 4 bases from J; bases unmatched to any gene: 4. CDR3 length equals 14 residues. CDR3 in amino acids: CASSPDRGAYGYTF. In nucleotides, the CDR3 is TGTGCCAGCAGCCCGGACAGGGGGGCCTATGGCTACACCTTC.